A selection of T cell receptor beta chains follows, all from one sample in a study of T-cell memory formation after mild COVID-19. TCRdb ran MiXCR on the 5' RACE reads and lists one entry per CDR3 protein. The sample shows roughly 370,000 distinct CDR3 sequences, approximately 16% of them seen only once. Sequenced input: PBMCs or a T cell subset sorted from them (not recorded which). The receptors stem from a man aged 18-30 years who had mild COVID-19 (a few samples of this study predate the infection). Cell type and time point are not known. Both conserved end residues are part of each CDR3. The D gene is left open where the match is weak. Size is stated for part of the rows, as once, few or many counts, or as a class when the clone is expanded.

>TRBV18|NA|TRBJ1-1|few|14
TGTGCCAGCTCTACAGAAGACGGGAACACTGAAGCTTTCTTT
CASSTEDGNTEAFF
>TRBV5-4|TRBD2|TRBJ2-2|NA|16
TGTGCCAGCAGCTTCCGACTAGCGGGGTACACCGGGGAGCTGTTTTTT
CASSFRLAGYTGELFF
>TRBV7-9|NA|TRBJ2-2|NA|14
TGTGCCAGTGGCGCACAGGGGAACACCGGGGAGCTGTTTTTT
CASGAQGNTGELFF
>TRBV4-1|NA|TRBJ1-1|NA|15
TGCGCCAGCAGCCAAGTACCCTTTTGGAGGACTGAAGCTTTCTTT
CASSQVPFWRTEAFF
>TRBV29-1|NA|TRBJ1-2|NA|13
TGCAGCGTTGCGACAAGCTTGAGCTATGGCTACACCTTC
CSVATSLSYGYTF
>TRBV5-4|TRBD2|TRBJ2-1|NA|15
TGTGCCAGCAGCTTGGGTAGCGGGAGTTTCAATGAGCAGTTCTTC
CASSLGSGSFNEQFF
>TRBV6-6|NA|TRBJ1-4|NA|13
TGTGCCAGCATGAGACCTAGGGATGAAAAACTGTTTTTT
CASMRPRDEKLFF
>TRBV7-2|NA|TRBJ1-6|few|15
TGTGCCAGCCACGAACAGGGTATTAGGAATTCACCCCTCCACTTT
CASHEQGIRNSPLHF
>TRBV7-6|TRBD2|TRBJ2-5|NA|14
TGTGCCAGCAGCAAGCGGGACCTACAAGAGACCCAGTACTTC
CASSKRDLQETQYF
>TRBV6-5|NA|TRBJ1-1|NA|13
TGTGCCAGCAGTGACAGGAGGGGCACTGAAGCTTTCTTT
CASSDRRGTEAFF
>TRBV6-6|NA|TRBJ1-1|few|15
TGTGCCAGCAGCTCAAAGGGGGGCAAGAACACTGAAGCTTTCTTT
CASSSKGGKNTEAFF
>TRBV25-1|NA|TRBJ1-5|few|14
TGTGCCAGCAGTGAAGGTGGGAGGAATCAGCCCCAGCATTTT
CASSEGGRNQPQHF
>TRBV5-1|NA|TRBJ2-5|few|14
TGCGCCAGCAGCTTGTTGGCTATCCAAGAGACCCAGTACTTC
CASSLLAIQETQYF
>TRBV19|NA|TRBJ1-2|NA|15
TGTGCCAGTAGCAATCCGGGACATAATTACTATGGCTACACCTTC
CASSNPGHNYYGYTF
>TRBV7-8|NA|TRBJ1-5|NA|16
TGTGCCAGCAGCGCGTACAGGGTACCTAGCAATCAGCCCCAGCATTTT
CASSAYRVPSNQPQHF
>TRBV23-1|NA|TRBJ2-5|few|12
TGCGCCAGCAGTTGCGACCAAGAGACCCAGTACTTC
CASSCDQETQYF
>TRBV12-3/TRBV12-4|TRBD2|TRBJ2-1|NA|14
TGTGCCATCTCGAGCGGGGGGGCCTACAATGAGCAGTTCTTC
CAISSGGAYNEQFF
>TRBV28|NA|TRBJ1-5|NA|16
TGTGCCAGCAGCCCATCTGGACCGGGCCCCTGGGGCCCCCAGCATTTT
CASSPSGPGPWGPQHF
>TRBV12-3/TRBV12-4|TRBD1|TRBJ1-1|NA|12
TGTGCCAGCAGTGAGGGGGCAGCTGAAGCTTTCTTT
CASSEGAAEAFF
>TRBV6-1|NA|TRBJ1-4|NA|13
TGTGCCAGCCTGCTTCGGCTTAATGAAAAACTGTTTTTT
CASLLRLNEKLFF
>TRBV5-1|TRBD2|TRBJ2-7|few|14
TGCGCCAGCAGCTCCTACGGGGGGGCCTGCGCGCAGTACTTC
CASSSYGGACAQYF
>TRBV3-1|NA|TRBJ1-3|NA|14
TGTGCCAGCAGCCGTTTCACTGACGGAAACACCATATATTTT
CASSRFTDGNTIYF
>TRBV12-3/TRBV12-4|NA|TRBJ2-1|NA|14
TGTGCCAGCAGCCGCATCGCTAGTCTCAATGAGCAGTTCTTC
CASSRIASLNEQFF
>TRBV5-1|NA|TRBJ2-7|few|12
TGCGCCAGCAGCTTGGGACGCCCCGAGCAGTACTTC
CASSLGRPEQYF
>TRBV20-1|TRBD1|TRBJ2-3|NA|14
TGCAGTGCTGGGGGACAGGGGGTTACAGATACGCAGTATTTT
CSAGGQGVTDTQYF
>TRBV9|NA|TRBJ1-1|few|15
TGTGCCAGCAGCGTAGTTGGCCCCCGGTCTACTGAAGCTTTCTTT
CASSVVGPRSTEAFF
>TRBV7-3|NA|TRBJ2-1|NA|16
TGTGCCAGCAGCCTTGGTTCAGGGGAGGTACTATATGAGCAGTTCTTC
CASSLGSGEVLYEQFF
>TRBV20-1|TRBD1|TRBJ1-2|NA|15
TGCAGTGCGACGACAGGGGCGACCTCTAACTATGGCTACACCTTC
CSATTGATSNYGYTF
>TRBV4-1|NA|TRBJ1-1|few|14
TGCGCCAGCAGGCAATTCGGGGGGAACACTGAAGCTTTCTTT
CASRQFGGNTEAFF
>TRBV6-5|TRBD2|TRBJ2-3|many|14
TGTGCCAGCAGGTCTTTCGGGGGGTCAGATACGCAGTATTTT
CASRSFGGSDTQYF
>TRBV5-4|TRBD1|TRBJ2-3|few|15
TGTGCCAGCAGCTTGGAGCTGACAGGGACAGATACGCAGTATTTT
CASSLELTGTDTQYF
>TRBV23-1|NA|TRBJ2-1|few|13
TGCGCCAGCAGTCCCACGGACAGCAATGAGCAGTTCTTC
CASSPTDSNEQFF
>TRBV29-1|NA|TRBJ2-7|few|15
TGCAGCGTTGAAGGTGAAAGGTCCACTGATTACGAGCAGTACTTC
CSVEGERSTDYEQYF
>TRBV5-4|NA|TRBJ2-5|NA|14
TGTGCCAGCAGCTTCGAGACTCTTCAAGAGACCCAGTACTTC
CASSFETLQETQYF
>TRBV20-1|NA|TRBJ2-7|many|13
TGCAGTGCTAGAGAACATAAGACGGGCGAGCAGTACTTC
CSAREHKTGEQYF
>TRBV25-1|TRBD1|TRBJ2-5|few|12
TGTGCCAGCAGTGCAGGGGGATGGCGCCAGTACTTC
CASSAGGWRQYF
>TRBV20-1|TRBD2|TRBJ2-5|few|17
TGCAGTGCTAGAGTCGCCCCGGGAGCGGGGTGGGGAGAGACCCAGTACTTC
CSARVAPGAGWGETQYF
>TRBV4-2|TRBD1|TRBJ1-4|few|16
TGTGCCAGCAGCCAAGACAGGGGGACGGATAATGAAAAACTGTTTTTT
CASSQDRGTDNEKLFF
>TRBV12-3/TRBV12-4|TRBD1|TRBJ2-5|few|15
TGTGCCAGCAGTCCCTGGGACAGCCTCCAAGAGACCCAGTACTTC
CASSPWDSLQETQYF
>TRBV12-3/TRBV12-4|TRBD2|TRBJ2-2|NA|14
TGTGCCAGCACTCTAGCGGGGGCCACCGGGGAGCTGTTTTTT
CASTLAGATGELFF
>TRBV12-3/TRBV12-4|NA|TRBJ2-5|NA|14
TGTGCCAGCACCGATCAAAGGGGGACCGAGACCCAGTACTTC
CASTDQRGTETQYF
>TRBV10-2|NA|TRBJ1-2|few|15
TGCGCCAGCAGTGTGGCAGGACAGAGCGGTTCGGGCTACACCTTC
CASSVAGQSGSGYTF
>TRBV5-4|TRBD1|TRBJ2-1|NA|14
TGTGCCAGCATCCGGACAGGGACCAACAATGAGCAGTTCTTC
CASIRTGTNNEQFF
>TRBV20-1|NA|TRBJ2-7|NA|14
TGCAGTGCTAGAGATGGTAAGGGGTACGACGAGCAGTACTTC
CSARDGKGYDEQYF
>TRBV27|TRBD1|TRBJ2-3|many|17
TGTGCCAGCAGTTTAACCCCGGGACAGGGGGCGCGAGATACGCAGTATTTT
CASSLTPGQGARDTQYF
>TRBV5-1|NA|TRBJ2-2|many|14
TGCGCCAGCAGCTTGAGGGCGATGGCCGGGGAGCTGTTTTTT
CASSLRAMAGELFF
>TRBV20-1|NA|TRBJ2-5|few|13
TGCAGTGCTAGAGAGCCCCCTCGAGAGACCCAGTACTTC
CSAREPPRETQYF
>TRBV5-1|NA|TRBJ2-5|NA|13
TGCGCCAGCAGCTTGCAGGAAGAAGAGACCCAGTACTTC
CASSLQEEETQYF
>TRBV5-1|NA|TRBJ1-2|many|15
TGCGCCAGCAGCTTGGAGCCGACAGCTAACTATGGCTACACCTTC
CASSLEPTANYGYTF
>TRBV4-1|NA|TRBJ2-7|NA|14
TGCGCCAGCAGCCAAGTGACAGGAGTCTACGAGCAGTACTTC
CASSQVTGVYEQYF
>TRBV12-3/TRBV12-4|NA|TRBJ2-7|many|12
TGTGCCAGCAGCTTACGCGGGTACGAGCAGTACTTC
CASSLRGYEQYF
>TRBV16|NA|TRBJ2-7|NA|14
TGTGCCAGCAGCCAATCCCACAGCTCCTACGAGCAGTACTTC
CASSQSHSSYEQYF
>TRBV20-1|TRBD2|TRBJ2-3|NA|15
TGCAGTGCTAGAGGCCAACTAGCGGGTTCAGATACGCAGTATTTT
CSARGQLAGSDTQYF
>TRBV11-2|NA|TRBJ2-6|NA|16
TGTGCCAGCAGCTTAGGGCGCTTCTCTGGGGCCAACGTCCTGACTTTC
CASSLGRFSGANVLTF
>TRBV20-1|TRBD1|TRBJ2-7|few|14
TGCAGTGCTCCGCCGTGGACAGGCTCCTACGAGCAGTACTTC
CSAPPWTGSYEQYF
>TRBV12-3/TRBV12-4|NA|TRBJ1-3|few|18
TGTGCCAGCAGTCAATGGGACTACTACTCTAGCTCTGGAAACACCATATATTTT
CASSQWDYYSSSGNTIYF
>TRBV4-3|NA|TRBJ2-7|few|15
TGCGCCAGCAGCCAAGAGCTCAGGGCTGGAGGCGAGCAGTACTTC
CASSQELRAGGEQYF
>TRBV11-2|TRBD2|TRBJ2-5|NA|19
TGTGCCAGCATCAAGGGGACAGGACTAGCGGGGGTACTAAGGGAGACCCAGTACTTC
CASIKGTGLAGVLRETQYF